These 22 T cell receptor beta chains were sequenced from one sample in a study of blood T cell repertoires in COVID-19. Repertoires were generated with immunoSEQ multiplex PCR, while TCRdb's copy carries only in-frame clones and drops some. The data contain approximately 250,000 clones, approximately 86% of them seen just once; the ten biggest clones take up approximately 5.1%. Sequences were obtained from peripheral blood. The source of these receptors is a woman aged 55 to 70 with COVID-19, enrolled during active disease.

The chain is built from TRBV5-1 and TRBJ2-1; 8 bases agree with TRBD1. Germline V gives CDR1 SGHRS, CDR2 YFSETQ. The trim removed 4 bases at V and 4 bases at J, leaving 13 bases unmatched. CDR3 length equals 17 residues. CDR3 protein: CASSAPPRTGIYNEQFF. The CDR3 DNA follows: TGCGCCAGCAGCGCCCCCCCCCGGACAGGGATATACAATGAGCAGTTCTTC.

This chain joins TRBV5-5 and TRBJ2-5, with a tentative D call TRBD1 (8 bases). Germline loops: CDR1 SGHKS, CDR2 YYEKEE (reference sequence). This CDR3 is 14 amino acids long. With 4 bases removed from V and 6 bases from J, the gap between germline ends came to 16 bases. The CDR3: CASSPPQGGQTQYF. In DNA form, the CDR3 reads TGTGCCAGCAGCCCTCCACAGGGGGGGCAGACCCAGTACTTC.

The CDR3 region is CASSVSGRRNTGELFF. CDR3 nucleotide sequence: TGTGCCAGCAGCGTAAGCGGGCGGAGGAACACCGGGGAGCTGTTTTTT. The chain employs TRBV7-2 and TRBJ2-2; weak D call: TRBD2 (6 bases). The CDR3 is 16 amino acids. Trimming shortened V by 5 bases and J by 1 base, and 14 bases separated the two germline ends. CDR1 is SGHTA, CDR2 FQGNSA, per germline.

CDR3 amino acids: CASSRFDGGRRNEQFF. DNA of the CDR3: TGTGCCAGTAGTAGGTTCGACGGGGGGCGACGCAATGAGCAGTTCTTC. The chain has TRBV19 and TRBJ2-1; perhaps TRBD2 as D (7 bases). Germline loops: CDR1 LNHDA, CDR2 SQIVND (reference sequence). The CDR3 sequence is 16 residues long. Trimming cost V 4 bases and J 6 bases, with 19 bases left between them.

J is TRBJ2-2 and V is TRBV28; 15 bases line up with TRBD2. With V trimmed by 7 bases and J by 6 bases, 3 bases remained unmatched. The CDR3 runs to 15 residues. The germline gives CDR1 MDHEN, CDR2 SYDVKM. In DNA form, the CDR3 reads TGTGCCAGCATGGGACTAGCGGGAGGCCCCGGGGAGCTGTTTTTT. Translating gives CASMGLAGGPGELFF.

The V call is TRBV24-1, the J call TRBJ2-2; D ambiguous. Trimming removed 5 bases from V and 4 bases from J, with 7 bases in between. The CDR3 spans 13 residues. Germline V gives CDR1 KGHDR, CDR2 SFDVKD. CDR3 nucleotides: TGTGCCACCAGTGGGCGGCTCACCGGGGAGCTGTTTTTT. Translation gives CATSGRLTGELFF.

V usage is TRBV5-1 and J usage is TRBJ1-5, with D maybe TRBD1 (6 bases). The ends were cut back, 0 bases at V and 7 bases at J, with 11 bases in the middle. Germline V gives CDR1 SGHRS, CDR2 YFSETQ. This CDR3 has 14 residues. The CDR3 coding sequence is TGCGCCAGCAGCTTGGCGGGTCAGGGGCAGCCCCAGCATTTT. This encodes CASSLAGQGQPQHF. The complete variable domain, with remaining parts taken from reference TRBV5-1 and TRBJ1-5, reads KAGVTQTPRYLIKTRGQQVTLSCSPISGHRSVSWYQQTPGQGLQFLFEYFSETQRNKGNFPGRFSGRQFSNSRSEMNVSTLELGDSALYLCASSLAGQGQPQHFGDGTRLSIL.

The chain carries TRBV15 and TRBJ1-1; D is unclear. This CDR3 has 13 amino acids. Germline V gene lookup returns CDR1 LNHNV and CDR2 YYDKDF (reference sequence). Trimming stripped 7 bases from V and 0 bases from J, with 9 bases between. The CDR3 is CATKKAMNTEAFF. DNA for the CDR3: TGTGCCACCAAGAAAGCTATGAACACTGAAGCTTTCTTT.

J is TRBJ2-5 and V is TRBV11-3, with TRBD2 matching over 11 bases. CDR1 is SGHNT and CDR2 is YENEEA in the germline V gene. V dropped 1 base and J dropped 9; count of bases not matched to a gene: 13. The CDR3 runs 17 residues. The chain's CDR3 is CASSLASGRTSGGAQYF. In DNA, the CDR3 is TGTGCCAGCAGCTTAGCTAGCGGGAGGACCAGCGGGGGGGCCCAGTACTTC.

The chain combines TRBV3-1 (or the pseudogene TRBV3-2) with TRBJ2-1, with a possible D match to TRBD1 (6 bases). The CDR3 runs 14 residues. The germline V and J ends were trimmed by 3 bases and 8 bases, with 14 bases remaining between them. Germline CDR1 reads LGHDT; CDR2 reads YNNKEL (reference sequence). CDR3 bases: TGTGCCAGCAGCCAGAATCCCAGGGGCGATGAGCAGTTCTTC. Translation gives CASSQNPRGDEQFF.

This clone was detected a few times. The rearrangement joins TRBV19 to TRBJ1-5, with D possibly being TRBD1 (6 bases). Trimming shortened V by 5 bases and J by 7 bases, and 15 bases separated the two germline ends. Germline loops: CDR1 LNHDA, CDR2 SQIVND (reference sequence). CDR3 length: 14 amino acids. The CDR3 spells CASSLQGSGQPQHF. DNA of the CDR3: TGTGCCAGTAGTCTACAGGGCTCCGGGCAGCCCCAGCATTTT.

This chain uses TRBV6-5 with TRBJ2-1; 11 bases agree with TRBD2. CDR3 length: 15 residues. Germline assignment: CDR1 MNHEY and CDR2 SVGAGI. Losses at the gene ends were 7 bases for V and 2 bases for J; bases not matched to a gene: 4. The CDR3 sequence: CASTSLAGAYNEQFF. The CDR3 nucleotides read TGTGCCAGCACTTCACTAGCGGGGGCCTACAATGAGCAGTTCTTC.

The table lists this clone with a count of one. CDR3 DNA: TGTGCCAGCAGCTTAGCGGGCGCAGGACTCTATCAGCCCCAGCATTTT. This sequence encodes CASSLAGAGLYQPQHF. The genes are TRBV7-8 and TRBJ1-5; D unresolved. This CDR3 spans 16 amino acids. Germline V gene lookup returns CDR1 SGHVS and CDR2 FQNEAQ. V gave up 0 bases and J gave up 5 bases, with 14 bases separating them.

The chain combines TRBV6-5 with TRBJ1-4; 9 bases fit TRBD1. The germline gives CDR1 MNHEY, CDR2 SVGAGI. With 6 bases clipped from V and 4 bases from J, the junction kept 6 bases outside the gene matches. The CDR3 is 15 residues long. The CDR3, as DNA: TGTGCCAGCAGGACTACAGGGGGCTATAATGAAAAACTGTTTTTT. This codes for CASRTTGGYNEKLFF.

The chain carries TRBV19 and TRBJ1-5, with D perhaps TRBD1 (6 bases). The germline gives CDR1 LNHDA, CDR2 SQIVND (reference sequence). V lost 3 bases and J 14 bases, leaving 14 bases between the germline ends. The CDR3 totals 12 residues. This chain's CDR3 is CASSIAGASEHF. The CDR3 DNA reads TGTGCCAGTAGTATCGCAGGGGCCTCGGAGCATTTT.

This clone was seen a handful of times. The CDR3 nucleotides read TGTGCCAGCACCCTCTTGAACACCGGGGAGCTGTTTTTT. This translates into CASTLLNTGELFF. The chain links TRBV6-5 to TRBJ2-2; D unresolved. The V end was cut by 7 bases, the J end by 1 base, with 7 bases between. The CDR3 extends over 13 amino acids. Germline loops: CDR1 MNHEY, CDR2 SVGAGI.

The V and J genes are TRBV5-6 and TRBJ1-2, with D unclear. The CDR3 runs 13 residues. V dropped 2 bases and J dropped 6 bases, with 11 bases sitting between them. Germline CDR1 is SGHDT and CDR2 is YYEEEE. The CDR3 nucleotides are TGTGCCAGCAGCTTTGGGCTTGGAAATGGCTACACCTTC. Its protein is CASSFGLGNGYTF.

This sequence joins TRBV30 and TRBJ1-1; no clear D. Trimming took off 3 bases at V and 0 bases at J, with 11 bases between the two ends. Germline CDR1 reads GTSNPN; CDR2 reads SVGIG (reference sequence). This CDR3 is 14 amino acids long. The CDR3 sequence is CAWRNTDLNTEAFF. The CDR3 DNA sequence: TGTGCCTGGAGGAACACAGATTTGAACACTGAAGCTTTCTTT. The full variable domain, with the rest looked up from reference TRBV30 and TRBJ1-1, is SQTIHQWPATLVQPVGSPLSLECTVEGTSNPNLYWYRQAAGRGLQLLFYSVGIGQISSEVPQNLSASRPQDRQFILSSKKLLLSDSGFYLCAWRNTDLNTEAFFGQGTRLTVV.

As DNA, the CDR3 is TGCGCCAGCAGCCAAGAAGGGACAGGCTATGGCTACACCTTC. This codes for CASSQEGTGYGYTF. The chain employs TRBV4-1 and TRBJ1-2, with TRBD1 matching 8 bases. Germline CDR1 and CDR2: MGHRA and YSYEKL. J gave up 4 bases and V 0 bases, and 1 base lay outside the gene matches. This CDR3 has 14 residues.

The V call is TRBV24-1, the J call TRBJ1-4; D remains ambiguous. Germline CDR1 reads KGHDR; CDR2 reads SFDVKD. The CDR3 is 15 amino acids. The ends were cut back, 4 bases at V and 4 bases at J, with 12 bases in the middle. The CDR3 DNA is TGTGCCACCAGTGACTCCCGACGGGGTAATGAAAAACTGTTTTTT. Translation gives CATSDSRRGNEKLFF.

The chain combines TRBV5-1 with TRBJ2-1, with TRBD2 identical over 10 bases. This CDR3 comprises 14 residues. Germline assignment: CDR1 SGHRS and CDR2 YFSETQ. Unmatched junction bases numbered 4, after V lost 4 bases and J lost 6 bases. The CDR3 DNA reads TGCGCCAGCAGCCCGGGACTAGCGCCCAATGAGCAGTTCTTC. Protein sequence: CASSPGLAPNEQFF.

The chain employs TRBV18 and TRBJ2-5, with 8 positions matching TRBD1. Looked up from germline, CDR1 is KGHSH and CDR2 is LQKENI. This CDR3 comprises 14 residues. The junction had 0 bases not matched to a gene; V was cut back by 2 bases and J by 1 base. CDR3 protein: CASSPGQGQETQYF. Here the CDR3 DNA reads TGTGCCAGCTCACCAGGACAGGGCCAAGAGACCCAGTACTTC.